The present TCR beta chain was sequenced within a study of T cell clonality in common variable immunodeficiency. Whole-study findings and limits: Compared with controls, CVID subjects had fewer shared TCRbeta clones.

V lost 5 bases and J 3 bases, leaving 4 bases between the germline ends. CDR1 and CDR2 from the germline V gene are SGHAT and FQDESV (reference sequence). The CDR3 runs 11 residues. Sequencing used immunoSEQ multiplex PCR; TCRdb keeps in-frame clones, though not all of them. The sample contains some 64,000 clones, none occurring once; 1.5% to 2% lies in the top ten. A remark on this clone: No antigen is known for it. A much larger clone differs from this one at a single base, so this may be a read error. The read terminates 3 residues ahead of where the CDR3 ends, so the germline J gene completes it.

The chain links TRBV11-1 to TRBJ2-5; D is ambiguous. The sequencing sample was made of peripheral blood mononuclear cells. The origin of this receptor is a person between 18 and 75 years old in good health. CDR3 bases read: TGTGCCAGCAGCCGGGAAGAGACC. Its translation is CASSREET. The whole CDR3 protein is CASSREETQYF.